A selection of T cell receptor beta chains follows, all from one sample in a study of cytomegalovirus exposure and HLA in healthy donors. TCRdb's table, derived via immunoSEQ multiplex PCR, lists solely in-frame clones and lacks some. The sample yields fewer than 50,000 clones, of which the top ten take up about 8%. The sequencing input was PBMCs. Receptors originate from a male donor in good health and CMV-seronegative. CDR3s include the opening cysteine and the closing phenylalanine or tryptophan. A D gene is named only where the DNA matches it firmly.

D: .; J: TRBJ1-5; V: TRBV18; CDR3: CASSPGGGNQPQHF; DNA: TGTGCCAGCTCACCGGGAGGTGGCAATCAGCCCCAGCATTTT
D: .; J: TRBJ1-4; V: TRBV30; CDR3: CAWSVWPSVQGRAGKLFF; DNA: TGTGCCTGGAGTGTATGGCCCTCCGTTCAGGGTCGGGCCGGAAAACTGTTTTTT
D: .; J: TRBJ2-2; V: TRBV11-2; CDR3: CASSGIRGSNTGELFF; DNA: TGTGCCAGCAGCGGGATAAGGGGTTCGAACACCGGGGAGCTGTTTTTT
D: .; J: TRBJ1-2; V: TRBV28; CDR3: CASSLPPGQNGYTF; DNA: TGTGCCAGCAGTTTGCCCCCAGGGCAAAATGGCTACACCTTC
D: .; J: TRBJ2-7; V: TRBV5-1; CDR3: CASSQADSAYEQYF; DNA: TGCGCCAGCAGCCAAGCGGACAGCGCCTACGAGCAGTACTTC
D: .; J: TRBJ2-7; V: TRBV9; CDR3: CASSVDGAGPSYEQYF; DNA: TGTGCCAGCAGCGTAGATGGAGCGGGTCCCTCCTACGAGCAGTACTTC
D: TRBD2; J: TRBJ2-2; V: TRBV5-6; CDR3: CASSLKTGGPSTGELFF; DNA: TGTGCCAGCAGCTTGAAGACGGGAGGGCCGAGCACCGGGGAGCTGTTTTTT
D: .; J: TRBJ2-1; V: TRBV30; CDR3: CAWSASDNEQFF; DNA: TGTGCCTGGAGTGCCTCCGACAATGAGCAGTTCTTC
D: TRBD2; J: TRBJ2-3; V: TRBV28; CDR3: CASSTSGRSDTQYF; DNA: TGTGCCAGCAGTACTAGCGGGAGGTCGGATACGCAGTATTTT
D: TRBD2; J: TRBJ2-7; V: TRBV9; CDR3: CASSPGLAGNYEQYF; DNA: TGTGCCAGCAGCCCCGGCCTAGCGGGTAACTACGAGCAGTACTTC
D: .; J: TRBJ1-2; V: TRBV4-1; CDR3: CASSQDGGLYGYTF; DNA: TGCGCCAGCAGCCAAGACGGGGGGCTGTATGGCTACACCTTC
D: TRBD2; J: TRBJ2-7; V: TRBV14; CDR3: CASSQEGLAGASEQYF; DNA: TGTGCCAGCAGCCAAGAAGGACTAGCGGGAGCGTCCGAGCAGTACTTC
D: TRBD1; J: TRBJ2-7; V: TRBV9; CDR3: CASSGTGQYEQYF; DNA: TGTGCCAGCTCCGGGACAGGACAATACGAGCAGTACTTC
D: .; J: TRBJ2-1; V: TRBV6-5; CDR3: CASSYGSSYNEQFF; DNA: TGTGCCAGCAGTTACGGGAGCTCCTACAATGAGCAGTTCTTC
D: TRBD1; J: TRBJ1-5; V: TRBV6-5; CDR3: CASSIATGARQPQHF; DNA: TGTGCCAGCAGCATCGCGACAGGGGCGCGACAGCCCCAGCATTTT
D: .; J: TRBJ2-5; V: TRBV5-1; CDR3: CASSFTAQETQYF; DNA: TGCGCCAGCAGCTTCACAGCCCAAGAGACCCAGTACTTC
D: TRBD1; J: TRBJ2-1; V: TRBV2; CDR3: CASTKQGLDGYNEQFF; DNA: TGTGCCAGCACTAAACAGGGGTTGGATGGGTACAATGAGCAGTTCTTC
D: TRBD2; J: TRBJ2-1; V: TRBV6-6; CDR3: CASSYGTWREVEEQFF; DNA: TGTGCCAGCAGTTACGGGACTTGGCGGGAGGTTGAAGAGCAGTTCTTC
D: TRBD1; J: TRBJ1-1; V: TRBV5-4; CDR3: CASSRGTGGGTEAFF; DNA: TGTGCCAGCAGCCGAGGGACAGGAGGCGGCACTGAAGCTTTCTTT
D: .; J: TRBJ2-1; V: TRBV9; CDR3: CASSVGRSGPWGNEQFF; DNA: TGTGCCAGCAGCGTAGGCCGAAGCGGACCCTGGGGCAATGAGCAGTTCTTC
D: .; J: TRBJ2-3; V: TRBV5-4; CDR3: CASSPTGLDTQYF; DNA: TGTGCCAGCAGCCCAACAGGCTTAGATACGCAGTATTTT
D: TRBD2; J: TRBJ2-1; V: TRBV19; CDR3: CASSARTSGLYNEQFF; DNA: TGTGCCAGTAGTGCCCGGACTAGCGGGCTATACAATGAGCAGTTCTTC
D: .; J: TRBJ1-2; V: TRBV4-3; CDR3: CASSQDPSTASYGYTF; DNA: TGCGCCAGCAGCCAAGACCCCTCGACAGCCTCCTATGGCTACACCTTC